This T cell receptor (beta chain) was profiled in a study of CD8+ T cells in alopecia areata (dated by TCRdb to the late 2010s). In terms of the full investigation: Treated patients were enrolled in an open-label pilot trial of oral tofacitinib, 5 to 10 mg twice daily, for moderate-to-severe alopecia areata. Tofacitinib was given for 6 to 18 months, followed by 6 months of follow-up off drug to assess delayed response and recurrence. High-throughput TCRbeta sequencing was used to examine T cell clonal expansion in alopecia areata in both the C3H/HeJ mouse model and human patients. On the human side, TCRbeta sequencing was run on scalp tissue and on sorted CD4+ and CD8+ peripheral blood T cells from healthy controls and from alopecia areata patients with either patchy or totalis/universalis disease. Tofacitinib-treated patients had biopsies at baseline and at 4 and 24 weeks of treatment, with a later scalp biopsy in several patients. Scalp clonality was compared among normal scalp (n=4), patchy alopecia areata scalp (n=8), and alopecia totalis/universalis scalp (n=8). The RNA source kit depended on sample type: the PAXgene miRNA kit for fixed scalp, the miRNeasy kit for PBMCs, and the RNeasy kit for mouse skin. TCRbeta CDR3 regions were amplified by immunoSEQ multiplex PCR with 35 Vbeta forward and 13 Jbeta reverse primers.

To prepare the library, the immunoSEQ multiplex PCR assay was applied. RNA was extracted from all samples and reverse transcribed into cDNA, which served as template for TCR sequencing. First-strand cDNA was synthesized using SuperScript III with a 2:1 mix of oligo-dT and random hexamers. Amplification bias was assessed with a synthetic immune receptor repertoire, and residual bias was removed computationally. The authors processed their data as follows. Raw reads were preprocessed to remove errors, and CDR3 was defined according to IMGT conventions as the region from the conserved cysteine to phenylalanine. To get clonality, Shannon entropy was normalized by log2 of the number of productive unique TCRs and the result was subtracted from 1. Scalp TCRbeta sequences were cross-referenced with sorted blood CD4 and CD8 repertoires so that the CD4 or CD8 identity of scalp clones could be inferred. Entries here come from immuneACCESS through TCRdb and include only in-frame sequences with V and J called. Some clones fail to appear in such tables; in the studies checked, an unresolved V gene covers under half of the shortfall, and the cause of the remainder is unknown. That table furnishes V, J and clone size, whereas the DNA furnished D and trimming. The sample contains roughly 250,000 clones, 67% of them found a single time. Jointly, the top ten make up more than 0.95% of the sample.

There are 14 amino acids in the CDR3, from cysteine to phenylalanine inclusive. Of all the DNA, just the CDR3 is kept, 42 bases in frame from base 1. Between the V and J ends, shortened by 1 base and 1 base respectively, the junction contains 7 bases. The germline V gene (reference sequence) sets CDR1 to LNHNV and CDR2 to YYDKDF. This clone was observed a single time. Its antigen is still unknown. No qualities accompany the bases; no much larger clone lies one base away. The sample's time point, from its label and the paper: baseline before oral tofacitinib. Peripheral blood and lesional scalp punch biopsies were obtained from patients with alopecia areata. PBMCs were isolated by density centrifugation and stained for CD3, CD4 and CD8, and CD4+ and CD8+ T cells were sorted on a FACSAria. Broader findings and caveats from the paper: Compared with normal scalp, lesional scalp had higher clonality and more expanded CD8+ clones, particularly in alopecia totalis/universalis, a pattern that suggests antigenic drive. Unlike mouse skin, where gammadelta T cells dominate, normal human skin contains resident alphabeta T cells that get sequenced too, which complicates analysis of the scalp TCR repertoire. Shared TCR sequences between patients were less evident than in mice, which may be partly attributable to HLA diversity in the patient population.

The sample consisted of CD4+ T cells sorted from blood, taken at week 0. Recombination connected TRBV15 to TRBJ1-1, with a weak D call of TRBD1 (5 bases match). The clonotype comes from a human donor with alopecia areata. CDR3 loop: CATSRAGQNTEAFF. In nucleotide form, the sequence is TGTGCCACCAGCAGAGCCGGACAGAACACTGAAGCTTTCTTT. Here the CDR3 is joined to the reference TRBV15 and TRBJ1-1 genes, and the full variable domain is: DAMVIQNPRYQVTQFGKPVTLSCSQTLNHNVMYWYQQKSSQAPKLLFHYYDKDFNNEADTPDNFQSRRPNTSFCFLDIRSPGLGDTAMYLCATSRAGQNTEAFFGQGTRLTVV.